The rows below give T cell receptor beta chains drawn from one sample of a study of blood T cell repertoires in COVID-19. Here immunoSEQ multiplex PCR was the method, and the copy in TCRdb shows in-frame clones only, minus some. The data contain a few hundred thousand clones, around 90% of them singletons. Specimen: peripheral blood. These receptors all come from a woman between 40 and 55 years old with acute or convalescent COVID-19. Both conserved end residues are part of each CDR3. Fields, in order: J gene, V gene, CDR3 length, CDR3 protein.

>TRBJ2-3|TRBV9|15
CASRRGGGRTDTQYF
>TRBJ2-1|TRBV7-3|14
CASSLSWAPNEQFF
>TRBJ2-5|TRBV3-1/TRBV3-2|14
CASSNQEAGQTQYF
>TRBJ1-2|TRBV29-1|16
CSVDEADRWENYGYTF
>TRBJ1-3|TRBV5-1|15
CASRFRQGAGNTIYF
>TRBJ2-5|TRBV7-2|14
CASSLTGGQETQYF
>TRBJ1-1|TRBV5-1|13
CASRATGNTEAFF
>TRBJ1-1|TRBV30|13
CAWSESENTEAFF
>TRBJ1-2|TRBV5-1|14
CASSRDPGGYGYTF
>TRBJ1-1|TRBV10-1|14
CASSQGRRGTEAFF
>TRBJ2-5|TRBV4-1|11
CASSQGGLSYF
>TRBJ1-5|TRBV12-5|18
CASGHNDRGYPRNQPQHF
>TRBJ1-3|TRBV11-2|15
CASSLGRGWGNTIYF
>TRBJ1-1|TRBV10-2|13
CASRKALGTEAFF
>TRBJ2-4|TRBV6-5|15
CASSETGGVGNIQYF
>TRBJ1-2|TRBV11-2|13
CASSFSQGYGYTF
>TRBJ1-4|TRBV5-6|16
CASSRTGVGANEKLFF
>TRBJ2-3|TRBV19|13
CASSIGRRDTQYF
>TRBJ1-5|TRBV7-8|16
CASSLGGQGIDQPQHF
>TRBJ1-1|TRBV5-1|15
CASSSRAGVNTEAFF
>TRBJ2-1|TRBV29-1|14
CSVGISGGNNEQFF
>TRBJ2-4|TRBV4-1|18
CASSQSIAGIPRNDIQYF
>TRBJ2-2|TRBV6-4|15
CASTKTSGRAGELFF
>TRBJ1-4|TRBV27|17
CASSLIGVRGTNEKLFF
>TRBJ1-6|TRBV18|14
CASSPALNNSPLHF
>TRBJ1-5|TRBV19|13
CASSGEGNQPQHF
>TRBJ1-1|TRBV5-1|17
CASSAPGQGYWSTEAFF
>TRBJ2-3|TRBV12-5|17
CASGLVLARRGTDTQYF
>TRBJ2-3|TRBV5-1|17
CASSLSPTTGITDTQYF
>TRBJ1-2|TRBV5-6|14
CASSPDTPGHGYTF
>TRBJ1-2|TRBV6-5|13
CASHRNSNYGYTF
>TRBJ2-3|TRBV7-9|15
CASSLGAFRTDTQYF
>TRBJ2-2|TRBV2|15
CASSGGLAGGRELFF
>TRBJ1-4|TRBV19|14
CASSPGQGIKKLFF
>TRBJ1-6|TRBV18|14
CASSPDRGNSPLHF
>TRBJ2-3|TRBV5-1|17
CASSLARDAKRTDTQYF
>TRBJ1-4|TRBV11-2|13
CASSLEYNEKLFF
>TRBJ1-5|TRBV20-1|16
CSASLGLGRADQPQHF
>TRBJ2-3|TRBV11-3|16
CASSLGVGTGADTQYF
>TRBJ1-2|TRBV19|21
CASSIAVGTVEIRIANYGYTF
>TRBJ2-5|TRBV6-1|18
CASSEPPGSGGGKETQYF
>TRBJ1-4|TRBV9|16
CASSARGQGDAEKLFF
>TRBJ1-1|TRBV19|14
CASSTDRGGTEAFF
>TRBJ2-5|TRBV9|16
CASSVSRDSAQETQYF
>TRBJ1-1|TRBV28|14
CASSPRTDHTEAFF
>TRBJ1-2|TRBV5-1|13
CASSIDRGYGYTF
>TRBJ2-1|TRBV9|15
CASSVGGGTYNEQFF
>TRBJ2-2|TRBV4-1|15
CASSPRQGGTGELFF
>TRBJ2-3|TRBV4-1|16
CASSPLGGGRADTQYF
>TRBJ1-1|TRBV24-1|13
CATSDYRNTEAFF
>TRBJ1-1|TRBV6-5|14
CATVFGRPPYEAFF
>TRBJ2-1|TRBV19|16
CASSITGARPYNEQFF
>TRBJ1-5|TRBV19|15
CASSTQGLSNQPQHF
>TRBJ1-1|TRBV9|16
CASSVVGTIMNTEAFF
>TRBJ2-4|TRBV20-1|11
CSATYQGIQYF
>TRBJ1-4|TRBV2|14
CASTRDSGNEKLFF
>TRBJ1-2|TRBV10-3|12
CAIMEQYYGYTF
>TRBJ2-5|TRBV3-1/TRBV3-2|13
CASSQGSGETQYF
>TRBJ2-1|TRBV9|16
CASSVAERGSYNEQFF
>TRBJ2-5|TRBV18|14
CASSPTGSRETQYF